Given below is one T cell receptor beta chain in context. The authors' processing: The authors estimated nucleated cell counts from reference gene primer amplification. Some clones are missing from TCRdb's copy, which holds only in-frame ones; the method was immunoSEQ multiplex PCR. V, J and clone size reflect that table, while D and trimming were determined from the DNA. The sample carries roughly 100,000 clones, around 90% recorded once. After removal of 3 bases from V and 2 bases from J, the junction contained 4 bases not matched to a gene. This CDR3 spans 14 amino acids. Germline lookup yields CDR1 MNHEY and CDR2 SVGEGT. This record belongs to a study of blood T cell repertoires in COVID-19. Study as a whole: Donors in the United States, Italy and Spain gave samples during acute or convalescent COVID-19.

This chain links TRBV6-2 or TRBV6-3 with TRBJ2-7; 7 nucleotides align to TRBD1. The TCR was taken from an older woman with acute or convalescent COVID-19. The specimen sequenced was peripheral blood. This CDR3 reads CASSYSQGTYEQYF. For the CDR3, the DNA is TGTGCCAGCAGTTATTCACAGGGGACCTACGAGCAGTACTTC.